This T cell receptor (beta chain) appears in the sequencing data of a study of T cells expressing NK-cell markers. This CDR3 is built from 14 residues. Germline values: CDR1 SGHNT, CDR2 YENEEA. TCRdb re-called the 5' RACE reads; one entry per CDR3 protein, DNA not given. The sample table includes 250,000 or so distinct CDR3 sequences. Specimen: blood T cells: a sorted CD56 or NKG2C T cell subset, CD4+ or CD8+ T cells, or bulk PBMC T cells (not recorded which). The genes are TRBV11-3 and TRBJ1-1. The clonotype originates from a woman aged 18-69 years in good health. The CDR3 spells CASSLQGLATEAFF.